One sample yielded the 25 T cell receptor beta chains listed below, sequenced in a study of T cell changes during pregnancy in multiple sclerosis. Data came from immunoSEQ multiplex PCR; TCRdb stores just in-frame clones and leaves some out. The table includes under 70,000 clones, 75% to 95% detected once. The specimen was peripheral blood, collected in the third trimester of pregnancy. Receptor source: a female donor in good health, enrolled as a control in a pregnancy study.

The chain couples TRBV15 to TRBJ2-1, with D possibly matching TRBD2 (6 bases). Trimming shortened V by 0 bases and J by 9 bases, and 15 bases separated the two germline ends. The CDR3 covers 15 residues. Germline V gene data show CDR1 as LNHNV and CDR2 as YYDKDF (reference sequence). For the CDR3, the DNA is TGTGCCACCAGCAGAGAAACGGGGGTTTGGGGTGAGCAGTTCTTC. Protein: CATSRETGVWGEQFF.

V is TRBV6-1 and J is TRBJ1-5; the D is unclear. CDR3 length: 15 amino acids. Trimming stripped 0 bases from V and 1 base from J, with 7 bases between. Germline CDR1 is MNHNS and CDR2 is SASEGT. As DNA, the CDR3 is TGTGCCAGCAGTGAAGCAGCGGGGAGCAATCAGCCCCAGCATTTT. It yields the protein CASSEAAGSNQPQHF.

V gene TRBV30 combines with J gene TRBJ1-2, with D maybe TRBD1 (5 bases). V gave up 0 bases and J gave up 3 bases, with 11 bases separating them. CDR3 length equals 14 residues. CDR1 GTSNPN and CDR2 SVGIG come from the germline V gene (reference sequence). The CDR3 spells CAWSVGRADYGYTF. The CDR3 bases are TGTGCCTGGAGTGTAGGCAGGGCGGACTATGGCTACACCTTC. Together with reference TRBV30 and TRBJ1-2, the CDR3 gives the full variable domain: SQTIHQWPATLVQPVGSPLSLECTVEGTSNPNLYWYRQAAGRGLQLLFYSVGIGQISSEVPQNLSASRPQDRQFILSSKKLLLSDSGFYLCAWSVGRADYGYTFGSGTRLTVV.

The chain has TRBV6-6 and TRBJ1-1, with TRBD1 identical over 7 bases. This CDR3 region has 14 residues. V dropped 4 bases and J dropped 2; count of bases not matched to a gene: 4. CDR1 and CDR2 from the germline V gene are MNHNY and SVGAGI (reference sequence). The CDR3 sequence is CASSLNRGNTEAFF. DNA of the CDR3: TGTGCCAGCAGTTTGAACAGGGGAAACACTGAAGCTTTCTTT.

This chain links TRBV5-6 with TRBJ2-1, with TRBD2 matching over 9 bases. Germline CDR1 SGHDT, CDR2 YYEEEE. The CDR3 sequence is 16 residues long. The trim removed 0 bases at V and 4 bases at J, leaving 5 bases unmatched. The CDR3 is CASSLGAGGKYNEQFF. For the CDR3, the DNA is TGTGCCAGCAGCTTGGGGGCGGGGGGGAAATACAATGAGCAGTTCTTC.

V gene TRBV7-8 combines with J gene TRBJ2-7; the match to TRBD1 covers 9 bases. CDR3 length equals 15 residues. Germline CDR1 reads SGHVS; CDR2 reads FQNEAQ. V shed 6 bases and J 5 bases; nucleotides not matched to a gene: 11. Here the CDR3 DNA reads TGTGCCAGCAGTTCCCCCGACGGACAGGGGAACGAGCAGTACTTC. It is translated as CASSSPDGQGNEQYF. The full variable domain, its missing parts supplied by reference TRBV7-8 and TRBJ2-7, is GAGVSQSPRYKVAKRGQDVALRCDPISGHVSLFWYQQALGQGPEFLTYFQNEAQLDKSGLPSDRFFAERPEGSVSTLKIQRTQQEDSAVYLCASSSPDGQGNEQYFGPGTRLTVT.

The count of this clone is one. The rearrangement uses TRBV6-4 and TRBJ2-3; 9 bases are a match to TRBD2. The CDR3 extends over 14 amino acids. With V trimmed by 6 bases and J by 2 bases, 3 bases remained unmatched. The germline V gene encodes CDR1 MRHNA and CDR2 SNTAGT. DNA for the CDR3: TGTGCCAGCAGAGAGCGGGAGGACACAGATACGCAGTATTTT. Translating it yields CASREREDTDTQYF.

The gene calls are TRBV6-5 and TRBJ1-3; no clear D gene. Germline lookup yields CDR1 MNHEY and CDR2 SVGAGI. The CDR3 loop spans 15 amino acids. Trimming stripped 2 bases from V and 3 bases from J, with 11 bases between. Here the CDR3 reads CASSYMNGVGNTIYF. As DNA, the CDR3 is TGTGCCAGCAGTTACATGAACGGGGTTGGAAACACCATATATTTT.

The V call is TRBV5-1, the J call TRBJ1-1, with D possibly TRBD1 on 5 matching bases. Germline lookup yields CDR1 SGHRS and CDR2 YFSETQ. The CDR3 is 16 amino acids. V lost 4 bases, J lost 0 bases, and 16 bases lay in between. This CDR3 is CASSPLPGPMNTEAFF. The DNA for the CDR3 is TGCGCCAGCAGCCCTCTGCCAGGGCCTATGAACACTGAAGCTTTCTTT.

A remark on this clone: Sequence at one end of the junction differs from germline and may be a read error. The chain recombines TRBV7-7 with TRBJ2-2; D gene uncertain. The CDR3 loop spans 14 amino acids. From germline, CDR1 is SSHAT and CDR2 FNYEAQ (reference sequence). CDR3 sequence reads: CASSLSEDTGELFF. The CDR3 nucleotides are TGTGCTAGCAGCTTGAGTGAGGACACCGGGGAGCTGTTTTTT.

The rearrangement uses TRBV28 and TRBJ2-5; 7 positions match TRBD2. The CDR3 loop spans 15 amino acids. V trimming: 5 bases; J trimming: 1 base; junction bases outside the gene matches: 7. The germline CDR1 and CDR2 sequences are MDHEN and SYDVKM. CDR3 DNA: TGTGCCAGCAGTCCTTCTAGCGGAGCCCAAGAGACCCAGTACTTC. This encodes CASSPSSGAQETQYF.

The rearrangement links TRBV9 to TRBJ2-2; TRBD2 matches at 14 bases. The length of the CDR3 is 21 residues. Germline V gene lookup returns CDR1 SGDLS and CDR2 YYNGEE. The V segment lost 2 bases and the J segment 1 base; nucleotides outside the gene matches: 13. CDR3 loop: CASSVLTSGGGETKNTGELFF. In DNA, the CDR3 is TGTGCCAGCAGCGTCCTGACTAGCGGGGGGGGCGAAACTAAGAACACCGGGGAGCTGTTTTTT.

This rearrangement joins TRBV7-2 to TRBJ1-5; TRBD1 agrees at 9 bases. This CDR3 is built from 15 residues. J gave up 6 bases and V 4 bases, and 7 bases lay outside the gene matches. Germline CDR1 reads SGHTA; CDR2 reads FQGNSA. The CDR3 DNA follows: TGTGCCAGCAGCTATAACGACAGGGGGATTCAGCCCCAGCATTTT. It codes for CASSYNDRGIQPQHF.

The chain uses TRBV19 and TRBJ1-3, with D perhaps matching TRBD1 (5 bases). This CDR3 is 14 amino acids long. Germline V lookup: CDR1 LNHDA, CDR2 SQIVND (reference sequence). V lost 6 bases and J 0 bases, leaving 9 bases between the germline ends. CDR3 in DNA: TGTGCCAGTAGCACAGGAAGCTCTGGAAACACCATATATTTT. Translating gives CASSTGSSGNTIYF.

The J gene is TRBJ2-1, the V gene TRBV9, with D maybe TRBD1 (6 bases). Germline CDR1 SGDLS, CDR2 YYNGEE. CDR3 size: 14 residues. V lost 3 bases, J lost 5 bases, and 12 bases lay in between. The DNA of the CDR3 is TGTGCCAGCAGCGGAGGACAGCAAAACAATGAGCAGTTCTTC. Residues: CASSGGQQNNEQFF.

The chain joins TRBV15 to TRBJ2-7, with 9 bases that match TRBD1. The trim removed 0 bases at V and 3 bases at J, leaving 6 bases unmatched. Germline V gene lookup returns CDR1 LNHNV and CDR2 YYDKDF (reference sequence). This CDR3 spans 16 amino acids. The CDR3 spells CATSRDYGTGSYEQYF. DNA of the CDR3: TGTGCCACCAGCAGAGACTACGGGACAGGGAGCTACGAGCAGTACTTC.

This clone was recorded a few times. This chain uses TRBV6-1 with TRBJ2-5; 10 bases line up with TRBD2. After removal of 3 bases from V and 1 base from J, the junction contained 5 bases not matched to a gene. CDR1 and CDR2 from the germline V gene are MNHNS and SASEGT. This CDR3 contains 16 residues. The CDR3 protein is CASSELAGGPQETQYF. For the CDR3, the DNA is TGTGCCAGCAGTGAGTTAGCGGGGGGACCCCAAGAGACCCAGTACTTC.

The V and J genes are TRBV10-3 and TRBJ2-7; D may be TRBD1 (5 bases). Trimming cost V 0 bases and J 3 bases, with 15 bases left between them. Germline CDR1 ENHRY, CDR2 SYGVKD. The CDR3 is made up of 16 amino acids. For the CDR3, the DNA is TGTGCCATCAGTGAGTCGATGGACAATTTCGTCTACGAGCAGTACTTC. This translates into CAISESMDNFVYEQYF.

This chain joins TRBV28 and TRBJ1-2; 9 positions agree with TRBD1. This CDR3 is built from 12 residues. The ends lost 1 base at V and 14 bases at J; junction bases unmatched: 5. Per the germline V gene, CDR1 is MDHEN and CDR2 is SYDVKM. CDR3 residues: CASSLSGDRATF. The CDR3 DNA reads TGTGCCAGCAGTTTATCGGGGGACAGGGCGACCTTC.

The chain is built from TRBV6-5 and TRBJ1-1, with a tentative D call TRBD1 (6 bases). This CDR3 comprises 15 residues. Between the trimmed V and J ends, which lost 6 bases and 5 bases, there was a span of 19 bases. CDR1 and CDR2 from the germline V gene are MNHEY and SVGAGI. In DNA, the CDR3 is TGTGCCAGCAGCGCAGACACAGGGTTGGGGACTGAAGCTTTCTTT. This gives the protein CASSADTGLGTEAFF.

This clone has only a few counts. The rearrangement uses TRBV4-1 and TRBJ1-4; D unclear. Trimming stripped 5 bases from V and 8 bases from J, with 12 bases between. This CDR3 region has 13 residues. CDR1 and CDR2 from the germline V gene are MGHRA and YSYEKL. CDR3 sequence: CASSGIAGEKLFF. The CDR3 nucleotides are TGCGCCAGCAGCGGTATAGCGGGCGAAAAACTGTTTTTT.

J is TRBJ2-7 and V is TRBV29-1, with D tentatively TRBD2 (6 bases). Germline V gene data show CDR1 as SQVTM and CDR2 as ANQGSEA. The CDR3 loop spans 14 amino acids. V gave up 6 bases and J gave up 2 bases, with 17 bases separating them. For the CDR3, the DNA is TGCAGCGTAGCGCTTGGGGGGTCAACCTACGAGCAGTACTTC. This sequence encodes CSVALGGSTYEQYF.

The chain employs TRBV6-1 and TRBJ2-7; D perhaps matches TRBD2 (5 bases). Deletions cut 1 base from V and 6 bases from J, with 10 bases between. Germline assignment: CDR1 MNHNS and CDR2 SASEGT. The CDR3 is 13 residues long. Here the CDR3 DNA reads TGTGCCAGCAGTGAAGTCGACGGGGTCGAGCAGTACTTC. This sequence encodes CASSEVDGVEQYF.

The chain couples TRBV7-6 to TRBJ1-3; D uncertain. Germline V gives CDR1 SGHVS, CDR2 FNYEAQ. With 1 base removed from V and 0 bases from J, the gap between germline ends came to 10 bases. The CDR3 spans 16 residues. Written as DNA, the CDR3 is TGTGCCAGCAGCTTAGAACGGGGAGGCTCTGGAAACACCATATATTTT. Protein: CASSLERGGSGNTIYF.

The chain combines TRBV25-1 with TRBJ2-6; TRBD1 is a possible D gene (6 bases). Trimming removed 1 base at V and 2 bases at J, with 12 bases between. The CDR3 is 17 residues long. Per the germline V gene, CDR1 is MGHDK and CDR2 is SYGVNS. The CDR3 sequence is CASSESPGQTGANVLTF. The CDR3 coding sequence is TGTGCCAGCAGTGAATCGCCTGGACAGACTGGGGCCAACGTCCTGACTTTC.